The clone carrying this T cell receptor (beta chain) was counted only a few times. Antigen unknown. This record belongs to a study of T cells after yellow fever vaccination. The CDR3 extends over 14 amino acids. Trimming cost V 5 bases and J 5 bases, with 14 bases left between them. CDR1 and CDR2 (germline): SGHAT, FQDESV (reference sequence). A universal primer site and UMIs were added as TCR cDNA was made by 5'RACE template switching. TCRdb ran MiXCR on the 5' RACE reads and lists one entry per CDR3 protein. The sample lists fewer than 350,000 distinct CDR3 sequences; approximately 4% were seen once. Findings and caveats of the study: Most primary-vaccination clones recurred post-booster (roughly 96% CD4, about 87% CD8). Researchers noted that a small share of clonotypes showed up in both CD4 and CD8 compartments.

The receptor was isolated from a man between 18 and 29 years old who received the YFV17D yellow fever vaccine. The chain employs TRBV11-1 and TRBJ2-3; D is possibly TRBD1 or TRBD2 (5 bases each). The source material was PBMCs, sampled 15 days after the yellow fever booster vaccination. CDR3 nucleotide sequence: TGTGCCAGCAGCGCGACGGGGCCAGGAGATACGCAGTATTTT. It is translated as CASSATGPGDTQYF.